These T cell receptor beta chains were read from a single sample in a study of monozygotic twins with cystic fibrosis. Only in-frame clones appear in the TCRdb table, and some are missing; sequencing was by immunoSEQ multiplex PCR. The sample lists around 34,000 clones; approximately 92% were seen once. Sequenced: blood. These receptors all come from a girl aged 2-15 years with cystic fibrosis. CDR3s include the opening cysteine and the closing phenylalanine or tryptophan. The D gene is left open where the match is weak. Size is stated for part of the rows, as once, few or many counts, or as a class when the clone is expanded.

TRBV11-2,TRBD1,NA,TRBJ2-7,CASSLSHTIGTDPYEQYF,TGTGCCAGCAGCTTATCCCACACCATAGGGACAGATCCCTACGAGCAGTACTTC
TRBV10-3,NA,NA,TRBJ2-2,CAISARVSGELFF,TGTGCCATCAGTGCCAGGGTCTCCGGGGAGCTGTTTTTT
TRBV7-9,NA,NA,TRBJ1-2,CASSQAKGTNNYGYTF,TGTGCCAGCAGCCAAGCCAAAGGGACAAACAACTATGGCTACACCTTC
TRBV6-1,NA,NA,TRBJ2-7,CASSSRAPQTYEQYF,TGTGCCAGCAGTTCACGGGCCCCACAGACCTACGAGCAGTACTTC
TRBV5-8,NA,NA,TRBJ1-6,CASSMSPGPSAGSPLHF,TGTGCCAGCAGCATGTCCCCGGGCCCCTCGGCGGGTTCACCCCTCCACTTT
TRBV6-1,NA,NA,TRBJ1-2,CASSDQGGYGYTF,TGTGCCAGCAGTGATCAGGGAGGCTATGGCTACACCTTC
TRBV5-8,NA,NA,TRBJ2-7,CASSLGFPALRKYEQYF,TGTGCCAGCAGCTTGGGGTTCCCCGCCCTGAGAAAATACGAGCAGTACTTC
TRBV5-5,TRBD1,NA,TRBJ2-4,CASSLSTSGTGEFGFQYF,TGTGCCAGCAGCTTGAGCACCTCCGGGACAGGGGAGTTTGGGTTTCAGTACTTC
TRBV7-9,TRBD1,NA,TRBJ2-1,CASSSTRTGRPLNEQFF,TGTGCCAGCAGCTCAACACGGACAGGTAGACCTCTCAATGAGCAGTTCTTC
TRBV21-1,NA,once,TRBJ2-5,CASTIRRICQETQYF,TGTGCCAGCACCATACGTCGGATTTGCCAAGAGACCCAGTACTTC
TRBV27,TRBD2,NA,TRBJ2-2,CASSLSILGLARPGELFF,TGTGCCAGCAGTTTATCTATTTTGGGACTAGCGAGACCGGGGGAGCTGTTTTTT
TRBV21-1,NA,NA,TRBJ2-7,CASFYYRGEGEQYF,TGTGCCAGCTTCTACTACAGGGGCGAGGGGGAGCAGTACTTC